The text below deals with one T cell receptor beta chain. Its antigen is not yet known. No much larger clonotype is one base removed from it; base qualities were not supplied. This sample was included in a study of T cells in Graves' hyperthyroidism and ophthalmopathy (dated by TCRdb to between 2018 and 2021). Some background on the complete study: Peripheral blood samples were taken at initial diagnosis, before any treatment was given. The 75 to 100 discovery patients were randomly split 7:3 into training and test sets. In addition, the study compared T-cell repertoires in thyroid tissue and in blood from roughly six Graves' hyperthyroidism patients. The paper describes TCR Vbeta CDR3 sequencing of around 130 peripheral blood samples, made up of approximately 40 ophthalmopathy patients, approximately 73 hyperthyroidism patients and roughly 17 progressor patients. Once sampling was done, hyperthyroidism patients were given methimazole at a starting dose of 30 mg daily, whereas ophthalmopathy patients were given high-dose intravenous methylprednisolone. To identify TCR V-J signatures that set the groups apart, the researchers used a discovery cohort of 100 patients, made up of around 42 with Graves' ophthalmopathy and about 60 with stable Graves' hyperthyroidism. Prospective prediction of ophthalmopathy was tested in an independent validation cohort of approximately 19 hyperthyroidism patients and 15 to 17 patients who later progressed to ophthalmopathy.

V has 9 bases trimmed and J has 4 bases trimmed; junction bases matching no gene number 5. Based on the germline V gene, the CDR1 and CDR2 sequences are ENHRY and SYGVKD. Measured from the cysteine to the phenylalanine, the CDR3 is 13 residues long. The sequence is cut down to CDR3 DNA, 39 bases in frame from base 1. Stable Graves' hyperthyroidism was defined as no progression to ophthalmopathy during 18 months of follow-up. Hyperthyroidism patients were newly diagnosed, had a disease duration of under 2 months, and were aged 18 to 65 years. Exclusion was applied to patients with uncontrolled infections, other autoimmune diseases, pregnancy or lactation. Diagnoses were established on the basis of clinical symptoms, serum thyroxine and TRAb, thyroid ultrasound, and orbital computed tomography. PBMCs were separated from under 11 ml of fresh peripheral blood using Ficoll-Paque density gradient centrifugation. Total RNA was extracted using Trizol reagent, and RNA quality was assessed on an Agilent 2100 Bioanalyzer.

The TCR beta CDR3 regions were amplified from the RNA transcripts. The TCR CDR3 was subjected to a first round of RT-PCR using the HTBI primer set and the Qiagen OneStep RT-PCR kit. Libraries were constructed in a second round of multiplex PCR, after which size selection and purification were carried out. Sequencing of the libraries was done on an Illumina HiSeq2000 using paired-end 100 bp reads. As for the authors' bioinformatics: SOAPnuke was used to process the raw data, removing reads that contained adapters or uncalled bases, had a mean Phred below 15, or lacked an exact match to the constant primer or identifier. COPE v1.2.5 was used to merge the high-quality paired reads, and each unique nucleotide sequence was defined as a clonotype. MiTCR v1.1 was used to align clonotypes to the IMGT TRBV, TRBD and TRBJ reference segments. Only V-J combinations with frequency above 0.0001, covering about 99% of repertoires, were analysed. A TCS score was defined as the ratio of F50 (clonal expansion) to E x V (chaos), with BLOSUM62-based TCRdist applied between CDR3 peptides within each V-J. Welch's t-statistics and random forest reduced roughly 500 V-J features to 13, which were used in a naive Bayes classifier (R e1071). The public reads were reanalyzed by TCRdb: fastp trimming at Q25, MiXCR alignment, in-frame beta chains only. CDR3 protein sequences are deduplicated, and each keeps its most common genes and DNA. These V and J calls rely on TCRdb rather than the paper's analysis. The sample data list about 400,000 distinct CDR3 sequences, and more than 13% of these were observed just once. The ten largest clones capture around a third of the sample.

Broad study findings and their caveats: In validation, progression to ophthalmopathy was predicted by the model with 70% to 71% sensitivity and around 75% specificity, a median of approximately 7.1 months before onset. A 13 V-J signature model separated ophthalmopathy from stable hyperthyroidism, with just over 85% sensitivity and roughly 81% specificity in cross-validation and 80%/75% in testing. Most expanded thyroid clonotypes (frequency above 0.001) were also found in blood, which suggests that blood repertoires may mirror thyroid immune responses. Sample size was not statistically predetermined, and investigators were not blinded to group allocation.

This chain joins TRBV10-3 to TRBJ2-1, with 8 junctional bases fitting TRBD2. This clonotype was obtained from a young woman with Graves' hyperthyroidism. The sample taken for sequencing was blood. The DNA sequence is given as TGTGCCATACTAGCGGATACTTACAATGAGCAGTTCTTC. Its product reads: CAILADTYNEQFF.